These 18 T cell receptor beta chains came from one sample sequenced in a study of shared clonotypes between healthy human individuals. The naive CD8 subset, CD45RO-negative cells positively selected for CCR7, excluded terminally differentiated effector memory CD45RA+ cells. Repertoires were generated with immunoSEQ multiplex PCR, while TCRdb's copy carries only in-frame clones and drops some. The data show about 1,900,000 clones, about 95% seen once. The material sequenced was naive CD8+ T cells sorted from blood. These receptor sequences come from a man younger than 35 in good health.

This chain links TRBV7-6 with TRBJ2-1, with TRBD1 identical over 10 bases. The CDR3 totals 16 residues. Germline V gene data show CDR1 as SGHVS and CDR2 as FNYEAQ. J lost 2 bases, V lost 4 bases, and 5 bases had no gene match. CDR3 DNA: TGTGCCAGCAGCTCAGGGACAGGGGCACCCTACAATGAGCAGTTCTTC. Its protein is CASSSGTGAPYNEQFF.

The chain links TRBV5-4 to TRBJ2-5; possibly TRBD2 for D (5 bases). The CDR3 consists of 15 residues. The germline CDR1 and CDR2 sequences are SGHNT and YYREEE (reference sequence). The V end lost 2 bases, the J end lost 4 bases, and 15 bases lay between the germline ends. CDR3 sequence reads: CASSFMEAKVETQYF. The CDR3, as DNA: TGTGCCAGCAGCTTCATGGAGGCGAAGGTAGAGACCCAGTACTTC.

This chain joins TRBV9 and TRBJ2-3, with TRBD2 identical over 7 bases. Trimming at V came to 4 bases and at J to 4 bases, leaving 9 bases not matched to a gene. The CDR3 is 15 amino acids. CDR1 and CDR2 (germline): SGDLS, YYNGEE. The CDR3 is CASSITSEISDTQYF. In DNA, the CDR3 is TGTGCCAGCAGCATTACTAGCGAAATTTCAGATACGCAGTATTTT.

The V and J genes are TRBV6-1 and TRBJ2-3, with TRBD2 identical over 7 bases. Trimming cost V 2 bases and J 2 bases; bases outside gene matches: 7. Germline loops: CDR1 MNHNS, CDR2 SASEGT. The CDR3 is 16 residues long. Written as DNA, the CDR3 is TGTGCCAGCAGTGAATCGGTAGCGGGCGCCACAGATACGCAGTATTTT. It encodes CASSESVAGATDTQYF.

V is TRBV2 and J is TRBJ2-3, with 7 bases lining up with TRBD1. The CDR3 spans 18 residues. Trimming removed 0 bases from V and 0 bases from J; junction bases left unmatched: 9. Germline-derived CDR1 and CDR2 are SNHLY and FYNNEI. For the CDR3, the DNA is TGTGCCAGCAGTGAAGCAATGACAGGGTTCCTTAGCACAGATACGCAGTATTTT. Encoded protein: CASSEAMTGFLSTDTQYF.

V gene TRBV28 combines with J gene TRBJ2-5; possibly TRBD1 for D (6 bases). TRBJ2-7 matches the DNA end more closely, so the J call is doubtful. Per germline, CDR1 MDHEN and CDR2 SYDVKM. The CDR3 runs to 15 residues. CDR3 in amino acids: CASSEGIGTNYEQYF. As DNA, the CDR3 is TGTGCCAGCAGCGAGGGAATCGGGACAAACTACGAGCAGTACTTC.

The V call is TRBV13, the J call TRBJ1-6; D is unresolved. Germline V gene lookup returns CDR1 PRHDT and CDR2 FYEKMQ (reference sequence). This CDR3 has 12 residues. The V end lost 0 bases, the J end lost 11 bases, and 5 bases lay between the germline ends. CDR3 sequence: CASSLGGTPLHF. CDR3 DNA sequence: TGTGCCAGCAGCTTAGGAGGGACACCCCTCCACTTT. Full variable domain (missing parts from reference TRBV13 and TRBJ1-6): AAGVIQSPRHLIKEKRETATLKCYPIPRHDTVYWYQQGPGQDPQFLISFYEKMQSDKGSIPDRFSAQQFSDYHSELNMSSLELGDSALYFCASSLGGTPLHFGNGTRLTVT.

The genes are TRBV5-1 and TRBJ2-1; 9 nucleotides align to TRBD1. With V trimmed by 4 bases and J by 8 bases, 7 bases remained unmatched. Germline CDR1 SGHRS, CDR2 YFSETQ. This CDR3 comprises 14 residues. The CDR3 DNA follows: TGCGCCAGCAGCGGCTCGGGACAGGGAGATGAGCAGTTCTTC. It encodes CASSGSGQGDEQFF. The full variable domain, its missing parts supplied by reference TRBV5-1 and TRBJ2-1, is KAGVTQTPRYLIKTRGQQVTLSCSPISGHRSVSWYQQTPGQGLQFLFEYFSETQRNKGNFPGRFSGRQFSNSRSEMNVSTLELGDSALYLCASSGSGQGDEQFFGPGTRLTVL.

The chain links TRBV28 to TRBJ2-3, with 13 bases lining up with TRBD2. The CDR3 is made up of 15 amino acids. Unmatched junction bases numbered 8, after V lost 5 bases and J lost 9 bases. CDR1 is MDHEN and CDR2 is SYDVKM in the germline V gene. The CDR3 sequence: CASSLVGTSGVTQYF. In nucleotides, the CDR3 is TGTGCCAGCAGTCTGGTCGGGACTAGCGGGGTCACGCAGTATTTT.

The CDR3 nucleotides are TGTGCCAGGGCTAAGGCGGGGAGGACTGAAGCTTTCTTT. It encodes CARAKAGRTEAFF. The chain is built from TRBV21-1 and TRBJ1-1. TRBV21-1 corresponds to a pseudogene. CDR3 length: 13 residues.

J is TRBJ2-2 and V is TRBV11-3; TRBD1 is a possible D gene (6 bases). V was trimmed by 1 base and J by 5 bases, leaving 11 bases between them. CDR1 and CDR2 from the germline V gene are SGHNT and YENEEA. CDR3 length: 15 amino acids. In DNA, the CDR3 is TGTGCCAGCAGCTTAGGGGCAGGGGAGACCGGGGAGCTGTTTTTT. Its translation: CASSLGAGETGELFF.

As DNA, the CDR3 is TGTGCCAGCAGTTACGGGACGAGCGGAGAGACTGAAGCTTTCTTT. Translating gives CASSYGTSGETEAFF. The chain uses TRBV6-5 and TRBJ1-1; TRBD1 might be the D (5 bases). The CDR3 spans 15 residues. Germline loops: CDR1 MNHEY, CDR2 SVGAGI. V shed 2 bases and J shed 5 bases, with 15 bases lying between them.

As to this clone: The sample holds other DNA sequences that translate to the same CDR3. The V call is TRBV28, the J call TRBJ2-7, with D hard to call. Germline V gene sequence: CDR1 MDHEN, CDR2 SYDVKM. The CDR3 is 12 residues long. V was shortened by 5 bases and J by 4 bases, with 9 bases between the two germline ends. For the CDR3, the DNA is TGTGCCAGCAGTCTCGACAATTACGAGCAGTACTTC. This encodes CASSLDNYEQYF.

CDR3: CASRLTGTGDYNEQFF. In nucleotides, the CDR3 is TGCGCCAGCAGGCTTACCGGGACAGGGGACTACAATGAGCAGTTCTTC. The V call is TRBV10-2, the J call TRBJ2-1; 10 nucleotides match TRBD1. Trimming cost V 6 bases and J 3 bases; bases outside gene matches: 8. This CDR3 region has 16 residues. From germline, CDR1 is WSHSY and CDR2 SAAADI.

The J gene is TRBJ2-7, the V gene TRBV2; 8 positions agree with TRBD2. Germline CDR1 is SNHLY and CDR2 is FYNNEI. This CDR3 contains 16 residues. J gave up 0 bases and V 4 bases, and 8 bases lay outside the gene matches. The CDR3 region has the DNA TGTGCCAGCAGTGTGTCCAGCGGGGGCCTCTCCTACGAGCAGTACTTC. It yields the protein CASSVSSGGLSYEQYF.

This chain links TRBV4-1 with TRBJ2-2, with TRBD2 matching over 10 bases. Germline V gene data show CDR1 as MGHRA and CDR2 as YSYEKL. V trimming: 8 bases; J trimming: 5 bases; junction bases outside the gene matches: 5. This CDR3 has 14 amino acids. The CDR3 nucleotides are TGCGCCAGCCGCCTAGCGGGAGCAACCGGGGAGCTGTTTTTT. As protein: CASRLAGATGELFF.

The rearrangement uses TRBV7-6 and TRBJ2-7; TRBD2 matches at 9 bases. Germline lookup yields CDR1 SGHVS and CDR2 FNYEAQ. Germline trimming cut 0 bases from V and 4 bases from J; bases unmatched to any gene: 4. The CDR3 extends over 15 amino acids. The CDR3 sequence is CASSLAGLAGYEQYF. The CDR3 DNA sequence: TGTGCCAGCAGCTTAGCGGGCCTAGCGGGATACGAGCAGTACTTC.

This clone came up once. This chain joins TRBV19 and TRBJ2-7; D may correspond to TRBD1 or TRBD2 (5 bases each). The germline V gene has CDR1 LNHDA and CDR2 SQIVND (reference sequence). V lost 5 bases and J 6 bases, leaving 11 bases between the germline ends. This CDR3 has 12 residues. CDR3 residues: CASSYAGTEQYF. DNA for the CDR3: TGTGCCAGTAGTTACGCCGGGACCGAGCAGTACTTC.